The 12 T cell receptor beta chains reported below all come from one sample, sequenced in a study of response to subunit inactivated influenza vaccine. TCRdb itself ran the RT-PCR reads through MiXCR, one entry per CDR3 protein. Among roughly 500,000 distinct CDR3 sequences listed, about 25% were seen once. The sample here was CD4+ T cells sorted from PBMCs, taken about 5 days after vaccination. Every receptor here comes from a man aged 50 to 60 who received an inactivated influenza vaccine.

This clonotype was picked up a small number of times. This chain uses TRBV12-3 or TRBV12-4 with TRBJ2-2, with D possibly TRBD2 on 6 matching bases. V was trimmed by 7 bases and J by 4 bases, leaving 19 bases between them. CDR3 size: 16 residues. CDR3 protein: CASNSPPGEGTGELFF. The DNA of the CDR3 is TGTGCCAGCAATTCCCCCCCGGGAGAGGGCACCGGGGAGCTGTTTTTT.

The chain couples TRBV5-5 to TRBJ1-5, with 8 bases fitting TRBD1. In germline, CDR1 is SGHKS, CDR2 YYEKEE (reference sequence). Trimming took 4 bases from V and 7 from J; bases not matched to a gene: 10. The CDR3 length is 15 residues. The CDR3 DNA reads TGTGCCAGCAGCATAGAAGACAGGGGCGGCCAGCCCCAGCATTTT. Translation gives CASSIEDRGGQPQHF.

The V and J genes are TRBV3-1 and TRBJ2-1; D uncertain. The V gene's germline CDR1 is LGHDT and CDR2 YNNKEL (reference sequence). This CDR3 region has 13 residues. V gave up 1 base and J gave up 9 bases, with 10 bases separating them. CDR3 sequence: CASSQGTSGEQFF. The CDR3 DNA follows: TGTGCCAGCAGCCAAGGAACCTCGGGTGAGCAGTTCTTC.

In its sample, this clonotype was seen a few times. This chain joins TRBV12-3 or TRBV12-4 and TRBJ1-2, with TRBD1 matching 8 bases. The CDR3 is made up of 12 amino acids. With 5 bases clipped from V and 8 bases from J, the junction kept 4 bases outside the gene matches. The chain's CDR3 is CASSDRGRGYTF. As DNA, the CDR3 is TGTGCCAGCAGTGACAGGGGTCGGGGCTACACCTTC.

The rearrangement links TRBV6-2 or TRBV6-3 to TRBJ1-5; possibly TRBD1 for D (5 bases). The V end lost 6 bases, the J end lost 3 bases, and 12 bases lay between the germline ends. There are 14 residues in the CDR3. CDR1 and CDR2 (germline): MNHEY, SVGEGT. The CDR3 region is CASRSTTDNQPQHF. The CDR3 DNA is TGTGCCAGCAGGTCAACGACAGACAATCAGCCCCAGCATTTT.

This clonotype was detected only a few times. The CDR3 spells CASRNRQGRGTGELFF. The CDR3 coding sequence is TGTGCCAGCAGGAACCGACAGGGTCGGGGCACCGGGGAGCTGTTTTTT. The rearrangement uses TRBV6-1 and TRBJ2-2, with 7 bases fitting TRBD1. Trimming at V came to 6 bases and at J to 4 bases, leaving 11 bases not matched to a gene. Germline values: CDR1 MNHNS, CDR2 SASEGT. The CDR3 runs to 16 residues.

A few counts support this clonotype. This chain uses TRBV7-2 with TRBJ1-5; D gene uncertain. This CDR3 has 13 amino acids. Germline CDR1 SGHTA, CDR2 FQGNSA. V was cut by 3 bases and J by 9 bases, with 12 bases left in between. CDR3 nucleotide sequence: TGTGCCAGCAGCTTGGGCCCTGTATCGCCCCAGCATTTT. Translation gives CASSLGPVSPQHF.

This clonotype was seen just once. The chain links TRBV5-1 to TRBJ2-5; 15 positions match TRBD2. Trimming at V came to 4 bases and at J to 2 bases, leaving 6 bases not matched to a gene. This CDR3 is built from 17 residues. CDR1 SGHRS and CDR2 YFSETQ come from the germline V gene. The CDR3 coding sequence is TGCGCCAGCAGCAGGACTAGCGGGGGGGCGGAACAAGAGACCCAGTACTTC. This translates into CASSRTSGGAEQETQYF.

CDR3 loop: CASSLTSGVNTEAFF. CDR3 coding DNA: TGTGCCAGCAGCCTCACCTCAGGGGTGAACACTGAAGCTTTCTTT. The V call is TRBV3-1, the J call TRBJ1-1; tentatively, D is TRBD1 (6 bases). The CDR3 runs to 15 residues. Germline values: CDR1 LGHDT, CDR2 YNNKEL (reference sequence). With 4 bases removed from V and 0 bases from J, the gap between germline ends came to 12 bases.

The chain is built from TRBV9 and TRBJ2-3; 13 nucleotides align to TRBD2. V gave up 5 bases and J gave up 5 bases; unmatched junction bases: 11. Germline V gene data show CDR1 as SGDLS and CDR2 as YYNGEE. The CDR3 has 17 amino acids. CDR3 nucleotide sequence: TGTGCCAGCAGTCCCGCCCGGACTAGCGGGAGTTTAGATACGCAGTATTTT. Its protein product is CASSPARTSGSLDTQYF.

The chain couples TRBV20-1 to TRBJ2-1, with 10 bases identical to TRBD2. Trimming at V came to 7 bases and at J to 7 bases, leaving 7 bases not matched to a gene. CDR1 and CDR2 (germline): DFQATT, SNEGSKA (reference sequence). The CDR3 loop spans 13 amino acids. Here the CDR3 DNA reads TGCAGTGGAAGCAGCGGGAGGGCGAATGAGCAGTTCTTC. Translated: CSGSSGRANEQFF.

The table lists this clonotype with a few counts. This chain joins TRBV20-1 and TRBJ1-1; perhaps TRBD1 as D (6 bases). This CDR3 comprises 14 residues. Germline V lookup: CDR1 DFQATT, CDR2 SNEGSKA (reference sequence). V lost 1 base, J lost 1 base, and 10 bases lay in between. As DNA, the CDR3 is TGCAGTGCTAGAGTAGGGGGGGAGAACACTGAAGCTTTCTTT. Translated, it gives CSARVGGENTEAFF.